These 20 T cell receptor beta chains originate from one sample sequenced in a study of shared clonotypes between healthy human individuals (dated by TCRdb to about 2020). The method was the immunoSEQ multiplex PCR assay. Held by TCRdb, this immuneACCESS table contains in-frame sequences only and omits some clones. Under half of the omission traces to an unresolved V gene where checked; the cause of the rest is unknown. The sample profile shows around 440,000 clones; 77% of them were found once. The ten largest clonotypes hold around 12% of the sample. The sample was PBMCs. The receptors derive from a middle-aged woman in good health. Some clones in this sample may be carry-over from other donors' samples.

This sequence joins TRBV11-1 and TRBJ2-7; TRBD2 aligns across 8 bases. The V and J ends lost 5 bases and 3 bases, in that order; junction bases with no gene match: 3. This CDR3 spans 13 amino acids. The germline V gene encodes CDR1 SGHAT and CDR2 FQDESV (reference sequence). The CDR3 region is CASSRLARYEQYF. The CDR3, as DNA: TGTGCCAGCAGCCGACTAGCGCGCTACGAGCAGTACTTC.

The chain joins TRBV28 to TRBJ1-3; D remains unclear. CDR3 length: 16 amino acids. Trimming cost V 4 bases and J 4 bases, with 17 bases left between them. Germline lookup yields CDR1 MDHEN and CDR2 SYDVKM. Here the CDR3 reads CASSYPLGGSGNTIYF. The CDR3 DNA sequence: TGTGCCAGCAGTTACCCCCTAGGAGGCTCCGGAAACACCATATATTTT.

The chain carries TRBV28 and TRBJ2-5; 13 bases are shared with TRBD2. After removal of 5 bases from V and 1 base from J, the junction contained 4 bases not matched to a gene. CDR3 length equals 16 residues. Germline-derived CDR1 and CDR2 are MDHEN and SYDVKM. The CDR3: CASSNGLAGAQETQYF. The CDR3 nucleotides read TGTGCCAGCAGTAATGGACTAGCGGGAGCCCAAGAGACCCAGTACTTC.

V usage is TRBV28 and J usage is TRBJ1-1, with TRBD1 identical over 8 bases. The germline V gene encodes CDR1 MDHEN and CDR2 SYDVKM. This CDR3 is 16 amino acids long. V dropped 4 bases and J dropped 10; count of bases not matched to a gene: 17. The CDR3 loop reads CASSSLDREVGFAAFF. DNA for the CDR3: TGTGCCAGCAGTTCCCTGGACAGGGAGGTTGGCTTTGCAGCTTTCTTT.

Comment on this clone: This sample also contains other DNA sequences that code for the same CDR3. This chain connects TRBV6-1 to TRBJ2-7; TRBD2 matches 8 bases. V shed 1 base, J shed 2 bases, and the junction held 7 bases outside the gene matches. The CDR3 length is 16 residues. Germline V CDR1 and CDR2: MNHNS, SASEGT. CDR3 nucleotide sequence: TGTGCCAGCAGTGAAGGGGCCACTAGCGGAACCTACGAGCAGTACTTC. Residues: CASSEGATSGTYEQYF.

V gene TRBV7-7 combines with J gene TRBJ2-5, with 7 bases fitting TRBD1. The V gene's germline CDR1 is SSHAT and CDR2 FNYEAQ (reference sequence). The CDR3 is 15 amino acids. V gave up 5 bases and J gave up 5 bases; unmatched junction bases: 11. CDR3 DNA: TGTGCCAGCAGCCTAAGGACAGGATTTGGGGAGACCCAGTACTTC. This encodes CASSLRTGFGETQYF.

Notes on this clone: With a far larger clone one base away, a read error is the likely cause. The identical CDR3 is also encoded by other nucleotide sequences in the sample. The V and J genes are TRBV7-2 and TRBJ1-1; 7 bases align to TRBD1. The germline gives CDR1 SGHTA, CDR2 FQGNSA. This CDR3 has 14 residues. For the CDR3, the DNA is TGTGCTAGCAGCTTAGCGGGACAGCACACTGAAGCTTTCTTT. This encodes CASSLAGQHTEAFF.

This clone was detected a few times. A much larger clone is a single base away; this may be a read error. The rearrangement links TRBV6-6 to TRBJ1-1; TRBD1 is a possible D gene (5 bases). The CDR3 is made up of 13 amino acids. Looked up from germline, CDR1 is MNHNY and CDR2 is SVGAGI (reference sequence). V gave up 11 bases and J gave up 3 bases, with 16 bases separating them. This chain's CDR3 is CAARGREDTEAFF. The DNA for the CDR3 is TGTGCCGCTCGCGGCAGGGAGGACACTGAAGCTTTCTTT.

V usage is TRBV2 and J usage is TRBJ1-5; no reliable D call. Trimming shortened V by 0 bases and J by 1 base, and 16 bases separated the two germline ends. The CDR3 contains 18 residues. Germline V gene data show CDR1 as SNHLY and CDR2 as FYNNEI. The CDR3 nucleotides are TGTGCCAGCAGTGAAGCGAAGGGAGGGATTCGAAGCAATCAGCCCCAGCATTTT. It specifies CASSEAKGGIRSNQPQHF.

The chain uses TRBV5-1 and TRBJ2-1; 9 bases map to TRBD2. The CDR3 sequence is 15 residues long. Trimming at V came to 8 bases and at J to 5 bases, leaving 11 bases not matched to a gene. Germline V gene sequence: CDR1 SGHRS, CDR2 YFSETQ. The CDR3 loop reads CASSRGGLANNEQFF. Here the CDR3 DNA reads TGCGCCAGTTCCAGGGGGGGACTAGCCAACAATGAGCAGTTCTTC.

The chain links TRBV28 to TRBJ1-1; no definite D call. This CDR3 spans 12 amino acids. Germline V lookup: CDR1 MDHEN, CDR2 SYDVKM. Trimming shortened V by 2 bases and J by 2 bases, and 3 bases separated the two germline ends. The CDR3 region has the DNA TGTGCCAGCAGTTTAGTAAACACTGAAGCTTTCTTT. This encodes CASSLVNTEAFF.

The chain links TRBV5-1 to TRBJ2-7; 7 bases agree with TRBD1. CDR1 is SGHRS, CDR2 YFSETQ, per germline. J gave up 2 bases and V 4 bases, and 6 bases lay outside the gene matches. This CDR3 is 14 amino acids long. CDR3 sequence: CASSPAGTAYEQYF. CDR3 nucleotide sequence: TGCGCCAGCAGCCCTGCCGGGACAGCCTACGAGCAGTACTTC.

The V gene is TRBV4-1, the J gene TRBJ1-4, with a weak D call TRBD1 (5 bases). V was shortened by 1 base and J by 4 bases, with 10 bases between the two germline ends. Germline CDR1 MGHRA, CDR2 YSYEKL. The length of the CDR3 is 15 residues. The CDR3 bases are TGCGCCAGCAGCCAAGGGGAGACAGTTAATGAAAAACTGTTTTTT. Its protein product is CASSQGETVNEKLFF.

This chain connects TRBV5-1 to TRBJ2-5; 9 bases are shared with TRBD2. Germline trimming cut 6 bases from V and 5 bases from J; bases unmatched to any gene: 5. CDR3 length equals 13 residues. Looked up from germline, CDR1 is SGHRS and CDR2 is YFSETQ. The CDR3 reads CASTLAGKETQYF. As DNA, the CDR3 is TGCGCCAGCACCCTAGCGGGGAAGGAGACCCAGTACTTC.

This clone was observed once. The gene calls are TRBV11-2 and TRBJ2-7, with D possibly TRBD2 on 6 matching bases. Germline V gene lookup returns CDR1 SGHAT and CDR2 FQNNGV. Trimming shortened V by 0 bases and J by 3 bases, and 9 bases separated the two germline ends. This CDR3 is built from 14 residues. CDR3 protein: CASSLDGGNYEQYF. CDR3 bases: TGTGCCAGCAGCTTAGATGGCGGGAACTACGAGCAGTACTTC.

This clone was picked up many times. V gene TRBV18 combines with J gene TRBJ2-3, with 7 nucleotides matching TRBD2. The CDR3 consists of 15 residues. V lost 1 base to trimming and J lost 3 bases; unmatched junction nucleotides: 4. Looked up from germline, CDR1 is KGHSH and CDR2 is LQKENI. The CDR3 sequence: CASSPLGGPTDTQYF. The CDR3 bases are TGTGCCAGCTCACCACTGGGAGGGCCAACAGATACGCAGTATTTT.

The V and J genes are TRBV7-6 and TRBJ1-1, with no clear D. The germline V gene has CDR1 SGHVS and CDR2 FNYEAQ. Trimming stripped 1 base from V and 8 bases from J, with 8 bases between. CDR3 length equals 12 residues. Written as DNA, the CDR3 is TGTGCCAGCAGCTTAGGAGGTTGGGAAGCTTTCTTT. Residues: CASSLGGWEAFF.

This clone is a singleton in its sample. The chain links TRBV10-3 to TRBJ2-1, with D unclear. CDR1 is ENHRY, CDR2 SYGVKD, per germline. V lost 6 bases and J 10 bases, leaving 16 bases between the germline ends. The CDR3 has 13 amino acids. CDR3 region: CAISWRPGEEQFF. CDR3 in DNA: TGTGCCATCAGCTGGCGACCAGGAGAAGAGCAGTTCTTC.

This chain links TRBV5-5 with TRBJ2-7, with 8 bases fitting TRBD2. CDR1 is SGHKS and CDR2 is YYEKEE in the germline V gene (reference sequence). With 0 bases clipped from V and 0 bases from J, the junction kept 8 bases outside the gene matches. CDR3 length: 17 amino acids. In nucleotides, the CDR3 is TGTGCCAGCAGCTTGGTAAGATATACTAGCGGCTCCTACGAGCAGTACTTC. Translating gives CASSLVRYTSGSYEQYF.

This clone is a singleton in its sample. This chain connects TRBV27 to TRBJ2-2, with 10 bases that match TRBD1. Germline CDR1 is MNHEY and CDR2 is SMNVEV (reference sequence). This CDR3 has 16 amino acids. J was trimmed by 8 bases and V by 5 bases; bases with no gene match: 11. CDR3 in amino acids: CASSQQTGGGLGELFF. The CDR3 DNA is TGTGCCAGCAGTCAACAGACAGGGGGCGGGTTGGGGGAGCTGTTTTTT.